What follows are 5 T cell receptor beta chains derived from one specimen sequenced in a study of regulatory T cells in long-lasting Graves disease. Arm-PCR with iRepertoire HTBI primers amplified the CDR3 regions for these TCR beta libraries. Via MiXCR, TCRdb re-called the multiplex PCR reads, giving one row per CDR3 protein. The repertoire holds a few hundred thousand distinct CDR3 sequences, with around 23% as singletons. Stated time point: persistent/refractory GD, antithyroid drugs over 5 years with positive TRAb. Extracted RNA from PBMCs served as the source of the TCR library. The sample was peripheral blood mononuclear cells (PBMCs), taken when the disease was refractory, from a patient treated with antithyroid drugs. These receptors originate from a female donor with Graves disease.

The rearrangement links TRBV6-2 or TRBV6-3 to TRBJ2-5, with D maybe TRBD2 (5 bases). CDR3 length: 16 amino acids. CDR1 and CDR2 (germline): MNHEY, SVGEGT. V gave up 2 bases and J gave up 5 bases, with 18 bases separating them. The DNA for the CDR3 is TGTGCCAGCAGTTACCTGGCACCTACTCCGGGGGAGACCCAGTACTTC. It specifies CASSYLAPTPGETQYF.

The chain uses TRBV20-1 and TRBJ2-2; D remains unclear. Germline values: CDR1 DFQATT, CDR2 SNEGSKA (reference sequence). Trimming left V 2 bases short and J 2 bases short, with 15 bases between. The CDR3 contains 16 residues. The CDR3 here is CSARRQVYGNTGELFF. CDR3 sequence (DNA): TGCAGTGCTAGAAGGCAGGTTTATGGAAACACCGGGGAGCTGTTTTTT.

This clonotype was observed a few times. The genes are TRBV20-1 and TRBJ1-4; the D gene is possibly TRBD1 (5 bases). Trimming shortened V by 6 bases and J by 8 bases, and 19 bases separated the two germline ends. Per germline, CDR1 DFQATT and CDR2 SNEGSKA (reference sequence). CDR3 size: 14 residues. The CDR3 sequence is CSAERGRVEEKLFF. DNA for the CDR3: TGCAGTGCGGAGAGGGGTCGGGTCGAGGAAAAACTGTTTTTT.

This clonotype was seen ten or more times. The chain links TRBV7-2 to TRBJ2-7; TRBD1 aligns across 9 bases. Losses at the gene ends were 5 bases for V and 6 bases for J; bases not matched to a gene: 11. CDR1 SGHTA and CDR2 FQGNSA come from the germline V gene. CDR3 length equals 15 residues. As DNA, the CDR3 is TGTGCCAGCAGCCAGACCGGGACAGGGAGTGGCGAGCAGTACTTC. This codes for CASSQTGTGSGEQYF.

The rearrangement links TRBV25-1 to TRBJ1-2; D may be TRBD1 (5 bases). This CDR3 is 13 amino acids long. The ends were cut back, 6 bases at V and 6 bases at J, with 14 bases in the middle. CDR1 is MGHDK, CDR2 SYGVNS, per germline. This CDR3 reads CASRKGTGDGYTF. CDR3 nucleotides: TGTGCCAGCAGAAAAGGGACGGGGGATGGCTACACCTTC.